A selection of T cell receptor beta chains follows, all from one sample in a study of T cells in Graves' hyperthyroidism and ophthalmopathy. Each CDR3 protein is one row after TCRdb ran MiXCR on the multiplex PCR reads. The sample consists of about 37,000 distinct CDR3 sequences, roughly half of them appearing once. Sequenced sample: blood. Receptors were obtained from a man aged 35-49 years with Graves' ophthalmopathy. The CDR3 runs from the conserved cysteine through the conserved F or W. A D gene is named only where the DNA matches it firmly. A row's size may be missing; if present it is once, few, many or a size class.

V gene: TRBV4-1
CDR3 length: 11
D gene: NA
clone size: many
J gene: TRBJ2-7
CDR3 DNA: TGCGCCAGCAGCCAAGGTCTCCAGCAGTACTTC
CDR3 protein: CASSQGLQQYF

V gene: TRBV25-1
CDR3 length: 17
D gene: NA
clone size: NA
J gene: TRBJ1-2
CDR3 DNA: TGTGCCAGCTCACCGGGGGCAGCCCGGGGCACAGACTATGGCTACACCTTC
CDR3 protein: CASSPGAARGTDYGYTF

V gene: TRBV7-9
CDR3 length: 14
D gene: NA
clone size: many
J gene: TRBJ2-5
CDR3 DNA: TGTGCCAGCAGCACCCCGAATGGGCGAGAGACCCAGTACTTC
CDR3 protein: CASSTPNGRETQYF

V gene: TRBV7-7
CDR3 length: 14
D gene: TRBD2
clone size: many
J gene: TRBJ2-1
CDR3 DNA: TGTGCTAGCAGCCCGGGGGGCTCCTACAATGAGCAGTTCTTC
CDR3 protein: CASSPGGSYNEQFF

V gene: TRBV4-1
CDR3 length: 16
D gene: TRBD2
clone size: many
J gene: TRBJ2-7
CDR3 DNA: TGCGCCAGCAGCCCTACGACTAGCGGGAGCGGCCACGAGCAGTACTTC
CDR3 protein: CASSPTTSGSGHEQYF

V gene: TRBV20-1
CDR3 length: 15
D gene: NA
clone size: many
J gene: TRBJ2-2
CDR3 DNA: TGCAGTGCTAGCCCACAGGGCGGAAAAACCGGGGAGCTGTTTTTT
CDR3 protein: CSASPQGGKTGELFF

V gene: TRBV20-1
CDR3 length: 15
D gene: NA
clone size: many
J gene: TRBJ2-1
CDR3 DNA: TGCAGTGCTACAATTTCGGGTCCCTCCTACAATGAGCAGTTCTTC
CDR3 protein: CSATISGPSYNEQFF

V gene: TRBV20-1
CDR3 length: 13
D gene: NA
clone size: many
J gene: TRBJ1-1
CDR3 DNA: TGCAGTGCTCCAGGGTTTATTGGCACTGAAGCTTTCTTT
CDR3 protein: CSAPGFIGTEAFF

V gene: TRBV9
CDR3 length: 15
D gene: NA
clone size: once
J gene: TRBJ2-3
CDR3 DNA: TGTGCCAGCAGCCTCCGGGGGGCTCACACAGGTACGCAGTATTTT
CDR3 protein: CASSLRGAHTGTQYF

V gene: TRBV19
CDR3 length: 14
D gene: NA
clone size: NA
J gene: TRBJ1-2
CDR3 DNA: TGTGCCAGTAGCCTCCGCCGGGGGGCGCGAGGCTACACCTTC
CDR3 protein: CASSLRRGARGYTF

V gene: TRBV6-4
CDR3 length: 13
D gene: NA
clone size: many
J gene: TRBJ2-7
CDR3 DNA: TGTGCCAGCAGTGAAGAACCCGGCTACGAGCAGCACTTC
CDR3 protein: CASSEEPGYEQHF

V gene: TRBV7-9
CDR3 length: 17
D gene: NA
clone size: NA
J gene: TRBJ2-4
CDR3 DNA: TGTGCCAGCAGTGACGATGGGGGAGTTGTAGCCAAAAACATGCAGTACTTC
CDR3 protein: CASSDDGGVVAKNMQYF